This paragraph reports one T cell receptor beta chain. Assay: immunoSEQ multiplex PCR; the TCRdb copy retains only in-frame clones and omits some. Of around 100,000 clones listed, just over 90% are singletons. This record belongs to a study of blood T cell repertoires in COVID-19. As for the study in general: Whether acute or convalescent, the COVID-19 samples came from the United States, Italy and Spain. Sample material is recorded as cDNA or gDNA derived from T cells, B-cell-depleted T cells, or PBMCs.

CDR1 MNHEY and CDR2 SVGEGT come from the germline V gene. The CDR3 runs to 14 residues. The V gene end was trimmed by 5 bases and the J gene end by 2 bases; junction bases not matched to a gene: 5. The chain couples TRBV6-2 or TRBV6-3 to TRBJ2-7, with 8 bases lining up with TRBD2. Specimen: peripheral blood. The source of this sequence is a man between 45 and 60 years old with acute or convalescent COVID-19. The CDR3 coding sequence is TGTGCCAGCAGTACCGGGGGACTAGCCTACGAGCAGTACTTC. Translation: CASSTGGLAYEQYF.